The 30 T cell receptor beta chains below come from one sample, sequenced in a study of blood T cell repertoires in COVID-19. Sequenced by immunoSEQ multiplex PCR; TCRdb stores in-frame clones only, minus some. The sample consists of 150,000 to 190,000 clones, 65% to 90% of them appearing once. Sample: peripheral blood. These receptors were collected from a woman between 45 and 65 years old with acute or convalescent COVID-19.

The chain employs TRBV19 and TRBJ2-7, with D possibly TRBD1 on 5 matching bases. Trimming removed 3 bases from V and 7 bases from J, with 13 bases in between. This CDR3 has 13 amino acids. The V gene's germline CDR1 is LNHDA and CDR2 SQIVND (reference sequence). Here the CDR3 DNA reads TGTGCCAGTAGTATGGCAGGGATAGCAGAGCAGTACTTC. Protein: CASSMAGIAEQYF.

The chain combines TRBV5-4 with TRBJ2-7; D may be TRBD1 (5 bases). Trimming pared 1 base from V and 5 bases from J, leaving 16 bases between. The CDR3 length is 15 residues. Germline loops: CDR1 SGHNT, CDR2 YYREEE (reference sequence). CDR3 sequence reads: CASSLFARARDEQYF. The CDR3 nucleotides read TGTGCCAGCAGCTTGTTCGCCAGGGCAAGGGACGAGCAGTACTTC.

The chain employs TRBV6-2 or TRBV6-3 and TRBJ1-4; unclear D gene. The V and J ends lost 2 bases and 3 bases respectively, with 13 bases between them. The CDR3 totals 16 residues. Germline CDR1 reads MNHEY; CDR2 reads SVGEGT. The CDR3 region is CASSYERNGANEKLFF. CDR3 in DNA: TGTGCCAGCAGTTACGAGCGAAACGGGGCTAATGAAAAACTGTTTTTT.

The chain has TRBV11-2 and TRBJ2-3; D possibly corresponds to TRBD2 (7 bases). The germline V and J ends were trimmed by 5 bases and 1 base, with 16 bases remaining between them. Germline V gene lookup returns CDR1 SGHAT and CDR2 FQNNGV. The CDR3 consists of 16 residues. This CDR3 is CASSPEWEGGTDTQYF. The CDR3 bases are TGTGCCAGCAGCCCCGAATGGGAGGGGGGCACAGATACGCAGTATTTT. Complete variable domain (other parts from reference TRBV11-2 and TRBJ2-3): EAGVAQSPRYKIIEKRQSVAFWCNPISGHATLYWYQQILGQGPKLLIQFQNNGVVDDSQLPKDRFSAERLKGVDSTLKIQPAKLEDSAVYLCASSPEWEGGTDTQYFGPGTRLTVL.

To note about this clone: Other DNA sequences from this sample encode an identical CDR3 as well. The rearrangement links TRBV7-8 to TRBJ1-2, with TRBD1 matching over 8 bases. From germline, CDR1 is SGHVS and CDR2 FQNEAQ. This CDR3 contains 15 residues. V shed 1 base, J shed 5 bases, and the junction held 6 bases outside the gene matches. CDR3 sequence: CASSLGQGAPYGYTF. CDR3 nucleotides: TGTGCCAGCAGCTTAGGGCAGGGGGCCCCATATGGCTACACCTTC.

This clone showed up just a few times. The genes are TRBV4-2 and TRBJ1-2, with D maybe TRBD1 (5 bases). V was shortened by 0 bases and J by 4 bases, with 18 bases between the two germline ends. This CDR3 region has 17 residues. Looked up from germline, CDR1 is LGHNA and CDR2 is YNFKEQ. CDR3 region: CASSQDQTSTESYGYTF. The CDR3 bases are TGTGCCAGCAGCCAAGACCAAACTTCGACAGAGAGCTATGGCTACACCTTC.

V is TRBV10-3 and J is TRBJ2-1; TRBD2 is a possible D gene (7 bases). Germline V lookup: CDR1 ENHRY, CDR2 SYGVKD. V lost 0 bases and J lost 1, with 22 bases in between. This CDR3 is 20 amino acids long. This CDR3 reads CAISESIGGRTLQSYNEQFF. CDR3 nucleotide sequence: TGTGCCATCAGTGAGTCGATCGGGGGGCGCACACTTCAATCCTACAATGAGCAGTTCTTC.

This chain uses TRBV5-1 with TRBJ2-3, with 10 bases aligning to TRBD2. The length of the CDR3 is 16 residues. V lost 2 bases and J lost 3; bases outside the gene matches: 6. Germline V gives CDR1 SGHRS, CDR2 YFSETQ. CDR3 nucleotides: TGCGCCAGCAGCTTATCTAGCGGGAGTGGGACAGATACGCAGTATTTT. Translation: CASSLSSGSGTDTQYF. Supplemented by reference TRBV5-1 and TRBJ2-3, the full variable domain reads KAGVTQTPRYLIKTRGQQVTLSCSPISGHRSVSWYQQTPGQGLQFLFEYFSETQRNKGNFPGRFSGRQFSNSRSEMNVSTLELGDSALYLCASSLSSGSGTDTQYFGPGTRLTVL.

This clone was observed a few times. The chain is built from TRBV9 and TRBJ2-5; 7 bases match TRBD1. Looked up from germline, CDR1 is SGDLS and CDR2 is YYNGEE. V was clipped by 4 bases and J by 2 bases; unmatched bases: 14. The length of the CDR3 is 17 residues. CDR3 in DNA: TGTGCCAGCAGCTCACGACAGGGCGTCACATTTCAAGAGACCCAGTACTTC. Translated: CASSSRQGVTFQETQYF.

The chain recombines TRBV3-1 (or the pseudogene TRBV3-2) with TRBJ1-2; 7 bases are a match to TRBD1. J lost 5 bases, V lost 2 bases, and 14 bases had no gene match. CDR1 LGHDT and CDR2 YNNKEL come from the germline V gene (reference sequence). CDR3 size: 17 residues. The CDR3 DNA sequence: TGTGCCAGCAGCCAAATCACCGACAGGGCAGGCATTTATGGCTACACCTTC. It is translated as CASSQITDRAGIYGYTF.

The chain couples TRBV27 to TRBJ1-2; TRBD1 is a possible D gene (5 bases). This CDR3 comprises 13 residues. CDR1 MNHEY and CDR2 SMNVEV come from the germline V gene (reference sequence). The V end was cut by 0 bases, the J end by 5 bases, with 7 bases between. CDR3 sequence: CASSLSGGYGYTF. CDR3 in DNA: TGTGCCAGCAGTTTATCGGGGGGGTATGGCTACACCTTC.

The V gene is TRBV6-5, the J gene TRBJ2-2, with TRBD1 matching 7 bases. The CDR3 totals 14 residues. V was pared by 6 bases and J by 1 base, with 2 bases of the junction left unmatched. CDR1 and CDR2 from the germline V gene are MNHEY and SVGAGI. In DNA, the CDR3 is TGTGCCAGCAGGCGGACAGGGAACACCGGGGAGCTGTTTTTT. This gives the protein CASRRTGNTGELFF.

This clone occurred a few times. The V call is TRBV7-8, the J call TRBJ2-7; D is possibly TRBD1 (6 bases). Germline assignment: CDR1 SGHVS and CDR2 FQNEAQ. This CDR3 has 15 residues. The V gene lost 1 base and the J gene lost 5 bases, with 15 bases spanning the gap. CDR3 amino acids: CASSLGPSRDNEQYF. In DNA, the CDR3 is TGTGCCAGCAGCTTAGGTCCGTCCAGGGACAACGAGCAGTACTTC. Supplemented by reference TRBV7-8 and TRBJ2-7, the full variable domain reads GAGVSQSPRYKVAKRGQDVALRCDPISGHVSLFWYQQALGQGPEFLTYFQNEAQLDKSGLPSDRFFAERPEGSVSTLKIQRTQQEDSAVYLCASSLGPSRDNEQYFGPGTRLTVT.

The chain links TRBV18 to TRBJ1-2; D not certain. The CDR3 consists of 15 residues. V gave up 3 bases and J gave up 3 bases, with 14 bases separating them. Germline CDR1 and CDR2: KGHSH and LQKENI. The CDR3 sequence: CASSPQDPHYYGYTF. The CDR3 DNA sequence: TGTGCCAGCTCACCGCAGGATCCCCATTACTATGGCTACACCTTC.

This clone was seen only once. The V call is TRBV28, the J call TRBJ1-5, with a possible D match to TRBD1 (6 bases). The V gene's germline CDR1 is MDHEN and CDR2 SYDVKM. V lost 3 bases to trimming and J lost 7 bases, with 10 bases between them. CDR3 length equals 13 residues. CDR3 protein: CASSLEQGQPQHF. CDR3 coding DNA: TGTGCCAGCAGTTTGGAACAGGGCCAGCCCCAGCATTTT. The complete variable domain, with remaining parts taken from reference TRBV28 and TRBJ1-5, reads DVKVTQSSRYLVKRTGEKVFLECVQDMDHENMFWYRQDPGLGLRLIYFSYDVKMKEKGDIPEGYSVSREKKERFSLILESASTNQTSMYLCASSLEQGQPQHFGDGTRLSIL.

The CDR3 spells CASKTGGISNYGYTF. The CDR3 nucleotides are TGCGCCAGTAAAACAGGGGGCATATCTAACTATGGCTACACCTTC. The rearrangement links TRBV10-2 to TRBJ1-2; 9 nucleotides agree with TRBD1. Germline V gene data show CDR1 as WSHSY and CDR2 as SAAADI. J gave up 0 bases and V 9 bases, and 8 bases lay outside the gene matches. This CDR3 spans 15 amino acids.

CDR3 DNA: TGTGCCAGCTCACCACCGGGACTAGCGGGGGCGAGCTCCTACAATGAGCAGTTCTTC. Its protein is CASSPPGLAGASSYNEQFF. The chain links TRBV18 to TRBJ2-1; TRBD2 matches 14 bases. Germline V lookup: CDR1 KGHSH, CDR2 LQKENI. V lost 0 bases, J lost 0 bases, and 4 bases stayed unmatched. The CDR3 extends over 19 amino acids.

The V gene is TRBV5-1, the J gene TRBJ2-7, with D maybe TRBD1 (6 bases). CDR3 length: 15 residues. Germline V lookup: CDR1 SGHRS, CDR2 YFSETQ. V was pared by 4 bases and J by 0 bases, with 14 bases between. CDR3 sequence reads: CASSRWAGDSYEQYF. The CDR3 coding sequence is TGCGCCAGCAGCAGGTGGGCAGGGGACTCCTACGAGCAGTACTTC.

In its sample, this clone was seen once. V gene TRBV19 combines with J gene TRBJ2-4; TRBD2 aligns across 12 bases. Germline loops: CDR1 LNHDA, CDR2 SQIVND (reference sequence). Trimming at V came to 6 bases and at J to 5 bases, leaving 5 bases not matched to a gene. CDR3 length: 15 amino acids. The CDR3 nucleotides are TGTGCCAGTAGAATCCTAGCGGGAGGGGAAAACATTCAGTACTTC. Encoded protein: CASRILAGGENIQYF.

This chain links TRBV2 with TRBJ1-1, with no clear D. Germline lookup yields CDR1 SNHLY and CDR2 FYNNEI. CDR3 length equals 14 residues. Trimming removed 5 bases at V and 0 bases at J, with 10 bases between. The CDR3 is CASSLQTMNTEAFF. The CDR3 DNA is TGTGCCAGCAGTCTACAAACTATGAACACTGAAGCTTTCTTT.

CDR3 in amino acids: CASSLSQIQPQHF. CDR3 bases: TGTGCCAGCAGTTTAAGTCAGATTCAGCCCCAGCATTTT. The chain carries TRBV27 and TRBJ1-5; D remains ambiguous. Germline V gene data show CDR1 as MNHEY and CDR2 as SMNVEV (reference sequence). The CDR3 extends over 13 amino acids. Trimming pared 2 bases from V and 6 bases from J, leaving 8 bases between.

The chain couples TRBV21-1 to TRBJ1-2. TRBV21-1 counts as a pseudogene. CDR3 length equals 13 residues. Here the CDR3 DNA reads TGTGCCAGCAGCGGTCGGGGGAGGACAGGCTACACCTTC. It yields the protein CASSGRGRTGYTF.

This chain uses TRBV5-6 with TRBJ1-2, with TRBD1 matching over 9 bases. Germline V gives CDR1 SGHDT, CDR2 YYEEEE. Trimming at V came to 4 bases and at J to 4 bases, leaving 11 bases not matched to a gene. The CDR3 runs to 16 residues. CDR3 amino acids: CASSPSGTGLTYGYTF. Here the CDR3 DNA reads TGTGCCAGCAGCCCCAGCGGGACAGGGCTTACCTATGGCTACACCTTC.

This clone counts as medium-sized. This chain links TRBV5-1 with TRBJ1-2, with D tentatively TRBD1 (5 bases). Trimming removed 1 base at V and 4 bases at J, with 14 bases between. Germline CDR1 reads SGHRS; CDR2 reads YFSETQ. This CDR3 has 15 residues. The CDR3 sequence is CASSLNQGMAYGYTF. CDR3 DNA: TGCGCCAGCAGCTTGAATCAGGGCATGGCCTATGGCTACACCTTC.

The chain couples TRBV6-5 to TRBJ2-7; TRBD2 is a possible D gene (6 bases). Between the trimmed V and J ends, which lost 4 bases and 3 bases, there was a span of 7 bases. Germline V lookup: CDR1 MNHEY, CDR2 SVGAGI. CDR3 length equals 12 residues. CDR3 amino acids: CASSWRGYEQYF. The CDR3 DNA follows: TGTGCCAGCAGTTGGAGGGGCTACGAGCAGTACTTC.

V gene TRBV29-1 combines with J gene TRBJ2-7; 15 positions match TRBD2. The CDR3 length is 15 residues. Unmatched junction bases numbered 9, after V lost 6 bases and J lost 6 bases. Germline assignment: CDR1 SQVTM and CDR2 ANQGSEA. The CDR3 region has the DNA TGCAGCGTGCTCGGACTAGCGGGAGGGCCAAGCGAGCAGTACTTC. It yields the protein CSVLGLAGGPSEQYF.

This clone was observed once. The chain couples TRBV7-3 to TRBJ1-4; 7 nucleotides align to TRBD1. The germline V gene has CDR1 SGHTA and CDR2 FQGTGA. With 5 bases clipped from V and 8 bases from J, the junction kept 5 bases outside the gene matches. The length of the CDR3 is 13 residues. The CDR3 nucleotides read TGTGCCAGCAGCCTTTACAGGGGCGAAAAACTGTTTTTT. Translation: CASSLYRGEKLFF.

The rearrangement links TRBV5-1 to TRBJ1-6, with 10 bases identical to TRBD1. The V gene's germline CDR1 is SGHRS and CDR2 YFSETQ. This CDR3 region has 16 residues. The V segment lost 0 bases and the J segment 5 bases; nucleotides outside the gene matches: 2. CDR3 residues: CASSLGQGANNSPLHF. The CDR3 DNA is TGCGCCAGCAGCTTGGGACAGGGGGCGAATAATTCACCCCTCCACTTT.

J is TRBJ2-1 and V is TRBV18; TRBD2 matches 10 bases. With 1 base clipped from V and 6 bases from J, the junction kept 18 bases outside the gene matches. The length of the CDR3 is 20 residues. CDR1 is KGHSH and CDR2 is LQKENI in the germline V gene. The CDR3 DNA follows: TGTGCCAGCTCACCACAGGGGCTAGCGGGAGAACCCTACAACGGCAATGAGCAGTTCTTC. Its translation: CASSPQGLAGEPYNGNEQFF.

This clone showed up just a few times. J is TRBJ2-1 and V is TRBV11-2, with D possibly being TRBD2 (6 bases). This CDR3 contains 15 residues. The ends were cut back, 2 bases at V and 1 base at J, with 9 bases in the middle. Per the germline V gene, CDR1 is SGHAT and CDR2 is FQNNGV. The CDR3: CASSLTRESYNEQFF. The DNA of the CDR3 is TGTGCCAGCAGCTTAACCCGGGAGTCCTACAATGAGCAGTTCTTC.